The next 20 T cell receptor beta chains were all read from a single sample in a study of T cell repertoires in cytomegalovirus infection. TCRdb re-derived calls from the reads in MiXCR, one entry per CDR3 protein. This sample yields some 300,000 distinct CDR3 sequences, of which roughly 17% are seen a single time; more than 10% belongs to the top ten. The material sequenced was PBMCs. The origin of the receptors is a human donor in good health (CMV status not recorded). Some clones in this sample may be carry-over from other donors' samples.

This rearrangement joins TRBV6-2 or TRBV6-3 to TRBJ1-1, with D possibly TRBD1 on 5 matching bases. Germline loops: CDR1 MNHEY, CDR2 SVGEGT. This CDR3 is 10 amino acids long. The V end was cut by 8 bases, the J end by 6 bases, with 7 bases between. The CDR3 DNA follows: TGTGCCAGCGGGACTTCTGAAGCTTTCTTT. Translation: CASGTSEAFF.

This clonotype showed up many times. CDR3 in DNA: TGTGCCAGCAGCCAAACCGGGACACACGACAACTATGGCTACACCTTC. Its protein is CASSQTGTHDNYGYTF. The rearrangement uses TRBV4-2 and TRBJ1-2; D may be TRBD1 (6 bases). V shed 2 bases and J shed 2 bases, with 15 bases lying between them. Germline CDR1 reads LGHNA; CDR2 reads YNFKEQ. The CDR3 sequence is 16 residues long.

The chain links TRBV27 to TRBJ1-2; TRBD1 agrees at 7 bases. Germline V gene lookup returns CDR1 MNHEY and CDR2 SMNVEV (reference sequence). This CDR3 is 13 amino acids long. J gave up 6 bases and V 6 bases, and 7 bases lay outside the gene matches. The CDR3 spells CASRMTGRDGYTF. CDR3 nucleotide sequence: TGTGCCAGCAGAATGACAGGGAGAGATGGCTACACCTTC.

This clonotype has a count of ten or more. The chain couples TRBV11-3 to TRBJ1-1, with unresolved D. Germline V gives CDR1 SGHNT, CDR2 YENEEA. The CDR3 length is 13 residues. The germline V and J ends were trimmed by 5 bases and 1 base, with 8 bases remaining between them. This CDR3 reads CASSPSPNTEAFF. The CDR3, as DNA: TGTGCCAGCAGCCCCTCACCGAACACTGAAGCTTTCTTT. The complete variable domain, with remaining parts taken from reference TRBV11-3 and TRBJ1-1, reads EAGVVQSPRYKIIEKKQPVAFWCNPISGHNTLYWYLQNLGQGPELLIRYENEEAVDDSQLPKDRFSAERLKGVDSTLKIQPAELGDSAVYLCASSPSPNTEAFFGQGTRLTVV.

The chain is built from TRBV11-2 and TRBJ2-3; 12 positions agree with TRBD2. Germline trimming cut 5 bases from V and 4 bases from J; bases unmatched to any gene: 10. Germline CDR1 SGHAT, CDR2 FQNNGV. This CDR3 has 17 amino acids. The CDR3 sequence is CASSPSPSGGAPDTQYF. CDR3 sequence (DNA): TGTGCCAGCAGCCCATCCCCTAGCGGGGGGGCCCCAGATACGCAGTATTTT.

The chain uses TRBV5-6 and TRBJ2-7; TRBD2 matches at 7 bases. The CDR3 totals 13 residues. Germline loops: CDR1 SGHDT, CDR2 YYEEEE. V lost 4 bases, J lost 6 bases, and 7 bases stayed unmatched. The CDR3 region has the DNA TGTGCCAGCAGCCCCGAGGGAGGGCGCGAGCAGTACTTC. This translates into CASSPEGGREQYF.

This clonotype was counted many times. The CDR3 protein is CASSGDRAYEQYF. The DNA of the CDR3 is TGTGCCAGCAGTGGAGACAGGGCCTACGAGCAGTACTTC. The J gene is TRBJ2-7, the V gene TRBV2, with 7 bases that match TRBD1. Germline V gene data show CDR1 as SNHLY and CDR2 as FYNNEI. The length of the CDR3 is 13 residues. V lost 4 bases and J lost 2; bases outside the gene matches: 2.

This clonotype appeared many times. The genes are TRBV12-3 or TRBV12-4 and TRBJ1-1; the D is unclear. The CDR3 is 15 amino acids. V was trimmed by 7 bases and J by 1 base, leaving 16 bases between them. CDR3 residues: CASTVFSGPNTEAFF. DNA of the CDR3: TGTGCCAGCACCGTGTTCTCCGGGCCGAACACTGAAGCTTTCTTT.

This clonotype was seen a few times. The gene calls are TRBV18 and TRBJ1-5; 9 bases are shared with TRBD1. This CDR3 spans 15 amino acids. The J segment lost 5 bases and the V segment lost 6 bases, leaving 8 bases of the junction unmatched. Germline lookup yields CDR1 KGHSH and CDR2 LQKENI. This CDR3 is CASSMATGGDQPQHF. The CDR3 nucleotides read TGTGCCAGCTCTATGGCAACAGGGGGCGATCAGCCCCAGCATTTT.

The chain recombines TRBV19 with TRBJ1-6, with unresolved D. V was trimmed by 7 bases and J by 5 bases, leaving 15 bases between them. CDR3 length: 15 residues. CDR1 and CDR2 (germline): LNHDA, SQIVND (reference sequence). The CDR3 here is CASNRIHTDNSPLHF. Here the CDR3 DNA reads TGTGCCAGTAACCGTATCCATACCGATAATTCACCCCTCCACTTT.

This chain joins TRBV6-2 or TRBV6-3 and TRBJ2-4; possible D gene TRBD2, 5 bases. The V end lost 4 bases, the J end lost 4 bases, and 17 bases lay between the germline ends. CDR1 is MNHEY and CDR2 is SVGEGT in the germline V gene. This CDR3 has 16 amino acids. The CDR3 protein is CASSWRTNSLKNIQYF. The CDR3 DNA reads TGTGCCAGCAGTTGGAGGACGAATTCCTTGAAAAACATTCAGTACTTC.

This clonotype showed up many times. The V call is TRBV18, the J call TRBJ1-2, with 10 bases lining up with TRBD1. The CDR3 consists of 15 residues. V shed 2 bases and J 3 bases; nucleotides not matched to a gene: 3. Germline-derived CDR1 and CDR2 are KGHSH and LQKENI. CDR3: CASSPDGQGDYGYTF. Written as DNA, the CDR3 is TGTGCCAGCTCACCAGACGGACAGGGGGACTATGGCTACACCTTC.

CDR3 coding DNA: TGTGCCAGCAGCCGGGACTACCTCTGGGCTACAGATACGCAGTATTTT. Its translation is CASSRDYLWATDTQYF. The rearrangement links TRBV2 to TRBJ2-3; TRBD2 matches 7 bases. This CDR3 contains 16 residues. CDR1 and CDR2 from the germline V gene are SNHLY and FYNNEI. The V gene end was trimmed by 6 bases and the J gene end by 3 bases; junction bases not matched to a gene: 12.

This clonotype was counted ten times or more. The V call is TRBV28, the J call TRBJ2-3; tentatively, D is TRBD2 (6 bases). Germline assignment: CDR1 MDHEN and CDR2 SYDVKM. V was trimmed by 10 bases and J by 5 bases, leaving 13 bases between them. The length of the CDR3 is 12 residues. CDR3 residues: CAIEEGGDTQYF. The DNA of the CDR3 is TGTGCCATCGAGGAGGGCGGAGATACGCAGTATTTT. Drawing the rest from reference TRBV28 and TRBJ2-3, the complete variable domain is DVKVTQSSRYLVKRTGEKVFLECVQDMDHENMFWYRQDPGLGLRLIYFSYDVKMKEKGDIPEGYSVSREKKERFSLILESASTNQTSMYLCAIEEGGDTQYFGPGTRLTVL.

This chain links TRBV19 with TRBJ2-2, with 8 bases lining up with TRBD1. J gave up 4 bases and V 7 bases, and 17 bases lay outside the gene matches. Germline lookup yields CDR1 LNHDA and CDR2 SQIVND (reference sequence). CDR3 length: 18 residues. CDR3: CASTKDRVGFGSTGELFF. In nucleotides, the CDR3 is TGTGCCAGTACCAAGGACAGGGTCGGATTTGGGAGCACCGGGGAGCTGTTTTTT. The entire variable domain, with the rest obtained from reference TRBV19 and TRBJ2-2, is as follows: DGGITQSPKYLFRKEGQNVTLSCEQNLNHDAMYWYRQDPGQGLRLIYYSQIVNDFQKGDIAEGYSVSREKKESFPLTVTSAQKNPTAFYLCASTKDRVGFGSTGELFFGEGSRLTVL.

The table lists this clonotype with many counts. V is TRBV28 and J is TRBJ1-1, with D unresolved. Germline lookup yields CDR1 MDHEN and CDR2 SYDVKM. The CDR3 spans 12 residues. Trimming removed 4 bases from V and 7 bases from J, with 10 bases in between. CDR3 sequence: CASSSSSDEAFF. The CDR3 DNA sequence: TGTGCCAGCAGTTCCAGCTCGGATGAAGCTTTCTTT.

This clonotype was detected a few times. This sequence joins TRBV18 and TRBJ1-1; 9 bases fit TRBD1. V was pared by 4 bases and J by 5 bases, with 11 bases of the junction left unmatched. This CDR3 is built from 16 residues. Germline V gene lookup returns CDR1 KGHSH and CDR2 LQKENI. The CDR3 is CASSQVDRGRGTEAFF. DNA for the CDR3: TGTGCCAGCTCACAAGTCGACAGGGGGAGAGGGACTGAAGCTTTCTTT.

The table lists this clonotype with a few counts. The V gene is TRBV2, the J gene TRBJ2-1; 7 bases fit TRBD1. The CDR3 runs 15 residues. Germline V gives CDR1 SNHLY, CDR2 FYNNEI. The V segment lost 6 bases and the J segment 3 bases; nucleotides outside the gene matches: 8. The CDR3 sequence: CASRNRDRIYNEQFF. The CDR3 DNA follows: TGTGCCAGCAGAAACCGGGACAGAATCTACAATGAGCAGTTCTTC.

The rearrangement joins TRBV10-3 to TRBJ1-1; 7 bases line up with TRBD1. From germline, CDR1 is ENHRY and CDR2 SYGVKD. The V and J ends lost 5 bases and 1 base, in that order; junction bases with no gene match: 10. CDR3 length: 16 amino acids. CDR3 sequence (DNA): TGTGCCATCAGTAACCGTTACAGGGGCTCGAACACTGAAGCTTTCTTT. Protein sequence: CAISNRYRGSNTEAFF.

This chain uses TRBV2 with TRBJ2-5; tentatively, D is TRBD2 (6 bases). The CDR3 length is 14 residues. Germline-derived CDR1 and CDR2 are SNHLY and FYNNEI. The V end was cut by 3 bases, the J end by 4 bases, with 12 bases between. The CDR3 nucleotides read TGTGCCAGCAGTGACGGTGGGGGGACAGAGACCCAGTACTTC. Amino acids: CASSDGGGTETQYF.